This passage covers 15 T cell receptor beta chains from one sample sequenced in a study of CD8+CD57+ T cells in acquired aplastic anemia. The template used for profiling TCR beta VDJ and CDR3 was genomic DNA. One entry per CDR3 protein results from TCRdb running MiXCR on the reads. The sample consists of approximately 250,000 distinct CDR3 sequences, roughly 80% of them appearing once. By flow cytometry, patients selected for sequencing had shown an expansion of CD8+CD57+ cells. Specimen: sorted CD4+, CD8+, or CD8+CD57+ T cells (not recorded which) from PBMCs. The receptors originated from a human donor with aplastic anemia.

This clonotype was found once. Because it lacks the conserved phenylalanine or tryptophan at the end, this CDR3 is likely a read error. The chain has TRBV2 and TRBJ2-3; 8 bases align to TRBD2. There are 14 residues in the CDR3. The V gene's germline CDR1 is SNHLY and CDR2 FYNNEI. The junction had 8 bases not matched to a gene; V was cut back by 6 bases and J by 6 bases. The CDR3 sequence is CASSLAGIPDTQYL. The CDR3 DNA reads as TGTGCCAGCAGCTTAGCGGGGATTCCCGATACGCAGTATTTG.

This chain joins TRBV5-4 and TRBJ2-3, with 16 bases fitting TRBD2. V shed 4 bases and J 5 bases; nucleotides not matched to a gene: 13. The CDR3 contains 19 residues. Germline V gene lookup returns CDR1 SGHNT and CDR2 YYREEE (reference sequence). CDR3 protein: CASSLGLAGGLTIIDTQYF. Here the CDR3 DNA reads TGTGCCAGCAGCCTGGGACTAGCGGGGGGGCTTACCATCATAGATACGCAGTATTTT.

As regards this clonotype: At one boundary the junction diverges from the germline segment, which might be a read error. V usage is TRBV7-2 and J usage is TRBJ2-7; D not certain. Germline V gives CDR1 SGHTA, CDR2 FQGNSA. CDR3 length: 14 amino acids. This CDR3 reads CASSYVLPDTDTHF. The CDR3 DNA is TGTGCCAGCAGCTACGTTTTGCCAGACACAGATACGCACTTC.

Comment on this clonotype: No conserved phenylalanine or tryptophan is present at the end of the CDR3, so a read error is the likely explanation. The limits of the CDR3 on the DNA are not certain, so only TCRdb's listed CDR3 is given. Here the CDR3 reads CATSDPGSSEGYTFYS. The V and J genes are TRBV24-1 and TRBJ2-3; the table's D gene call, TRBD2, was not cross checked with the DNA. The CDR3 is 16 residues long, ends included. Germline CDR1 and CDR2: KGHDR and SFDVKD.

Regarding this clonotype: The conserved final phenylalanine or tryptophan is absent from the CDR3, which likely points to a read error. The DNA is left out, because the CDR3 cannot be placed on it with certainty; the CDR3 is given as TCRdb lists it. The chain has TRBV2 and TRBJ1-2; the table gives TRBD1 as D, unverified against the DNA. Including both end residues, the CDR3 is 14 amino acids long. CDR1 SNHLY and CDR2 FYNNEI come from the germline V gene. The CDR3 loop reads CASGDGGPAAEYSG.

This sequence joins TRBV15 and TRBJ2-7, with a possible D match to TRBD2 (7 bases). The CDR3 is 14 residues long. V was shortened by 5 bases and J by 7 bases, with 18 bases between the two germline ends. Per germline, CDR1 LNHNV and CDR2 YYDKDF (reference sequence). The CDR3 sequence is CATSGGGGADEQYF. Here the CDR3 DNA reads TGTGCCACCAGCGGCGGGGGCGGAGCCGATGAGCAGTACTTC.

This rearrangement joins TRBV13 to TRBJ2-1; tentatively, D is TRBD1 or TRBD2 (6 bases each). This CDR3 region has 16 residues. Germline loops: CDR1 PRHDT, CDR2 FYEKMQ (reference sequence). Trimming removed 3 bases at V and 8 bases at J, with 20 bases between. The CDR3 DNA reads as TGTGCCAGCAGCTTGGGGGGCGGAGGGAGGCCCGATGAGCAGTTCTTC. It specifies CASSLGGGGRPDEQFF. Together with reference TRBV13 and TRBJ2-1, the CDR3 gives the full variable domain: AAGVIQSPRHLIKEKRETATLKCYPIPRHDTVYWYQQGPGQDPQFLISFYEKMQSDKGSIPDRFSAQQFSDYHSELNMSSLELGDSALYFCASSLGGGGRPDEQFFGPGTRLTVL.

V is TRBV6-1 and J is TRBJ2-7; 9 bases are shared with TRBD2. Germline V gene data show CDR1 as MNHNS and CDR2 as SASEGT. The CDR3 runs 13 residues. Trimming removed 7 bases from V and 2 bases from J; junction bases left unmatched: 3. This CDR3 reads CASTGTSPYEQYV. The CDR3 DNA reads TGTGCCAGCACCGGGACTAGCCCCTACGAGCAGTACGTC.

This chain links TRBV7-8 with TRBJ2-7, with a weak D call TRBD1 (6 bases). Germline lookup yields CDR1 SGHVS and CDR2 FQNEAQ. The CDR3 contains 13 residues. The CDR3 reads CASSHGGAEHQHV. For the CDR3, the DNA is TGTGCCAGCAGCCATGGGGGCGCTGAGCATCAGCACGTC.

Note on this clonotype: It is likely a read error, because the conserved phenylalanine at the end of the CDR3 is missing. The DNA is left out, because the CDR3 cannot be placed on it with certainty; the CDR3 is given as TCRdb lists it. V is TRBV7-8 and J is TRBJ2-3; TRBD1 is the table's D call and was not checked against the DNA. Inclusive of both ends, the CDR3 amounts to 13 amino acids. The germline V gene has CDR1 SGHVS and CDR2 FQNEAQ. CDR3 region: CASGEGGSPETYY.

The chain has TRBV7-7 and TRBJ2-3, with D possibly matching TRBD2 (5 bases). CDR1 SSHAT and CDR2 FNYEAQ come from the germline V gene (reference sequence). V lost 1 base, J lost 15 bases, and 20 bases lay in between. The CDR3 spans 14 residues. Here the CDR3 DNA reads TGTGCCAGCAGCTTAGATATAGGAGAGACTAAGCACTATTTT. Its protein is CASSLDIGETKHYF.

With regard to this clonotype: This could be a read error, since a much larger clone is one nucleotide away. CDR3 sequence reads: CASSTQANAVEHF. CDR3 nucleotides: TGTGCCAGCTCAACACAGGCCAACGCCGTTGAACACTTT. The chain joins TRBV7-3 to TRBJ2-3; D is perhaps TRBD1 (5 bases). Germline V CDR1 and CDR2: SGHTA, FQGTGA. CDR3 length: 13 residues. Filled out from reference TRBV7-3 and TRBJ2-3, the complete variable domain reads GAGVSQTPSNKVTEKGKYVELRCDPISGHTALYWYRQSLGQGPEFLIYFQGTGAADDSGLPNDRFFAVRPEGSVSTLKIQRTERGDSAVYLCASSTQANAVEHFGPGTRLTVL.

V usage is TRBV7-2 and J usage is TRBJ2-7; D is ambiguous. Germline-derived CDR1 and CDR2 are SGHTA and FQGNSA. The length of the CDR3 is 15 residues. Trimming cost V 2 bases and J 13 bases, with 24 bases left between them. The CDR3 DNA is TGTGCCAGCAGCTTACCAGAGCCTCTAGTTACGCAGTATTACTTC. Translation gives CASSLPEPLVTQYYF.

For this clonotype: At one boundary the junction diverges from the germline segment, which might be a read error. The J gene is TRBJ1-5, the V gene TRBV4-1, with D unclear. Germline V CDR1 and CDR2: MGHRA, YSYEKL. The CDR3 loop spans 14 amino acids. The CDR3 DNA reads TGCGCCAGCAGCCAGTATCGTGTGGAAACCGGCGAGCTTTTT. It specifies CASSQYRVETGELF.

Details on this clonotype: At one end, the junction sequence differs from germline, possibly due to a read error. The chain is built from TRBV7-8 and TRBJ2-3; D is perhaps TRBD1 or TRBD2 (6 bases each). In germline, CDR1 is SGHVS, CDR2 FQNEAQ. This CDR3 has 13 amino acids. CDR3 bases: TGTGCCAGCAGCTACGGGGGCAGAGATACGCCGCATTTT. It translates to CASSYGGRDTPHF.